The rows below give T cell receptor beta chains drawn from one sample of a study of cytomegalovirus exposure and HLA in healthy donors. This table comes from immunoSEQ multiplex PCR, and its TCRdb copy is limited to in-frame clones, with some not included. The profile covers approximately 190,000 clones, with about 86% appearing a single time and roughly 1.7% taken by the ten largest. Input material: PBMCs. Source of these receptors: a man aged 35-49 years in good health and CMV-seropositive. Each CDR3 is given with its conserved first and last residue. Each record gives: J gene, V gene, D gene, clone size, CDR3 protein, CDR3 DNA. D genes are given only for firm matches. Only some rows state a clone size, as once, few, many or a class for expanded clones.

J: TRBJ1-1; V: TRBV28; D: NA; size: NA; CDR3: CASMRLTDTEAFF; DNA: TGTGCCAGCATGAGGTTGACCGACACTGAAGCTTTCTTT
J: TRBJ1-3; V: TRBV7-2; D: NA; size: NA; CDR3: CASSPTGIRGNTIYF; DNA: TGTGCCAGCAGCCCCACAGGGATTCGTGGAAACACCATATATTTT
J: TRBJ2-5; V: TRBV2; D: NA; size: NA; CDR3: CASSRRDGRGTQYF; DNA: TGTGCCAGCAGTCGGAGGGACGGGAGAGGGACCCAGTACTTC
J: TRBJ2-3; V: TRBV9; D: NA; size: NA; CDR3: CASSVGGLAAGGDTQYF; DNA: TGTGCCAGCAGCGTAGGCGGGTTGGCGGCCGGGGGTGATACGCAGTATTTT
J: TRBJ1-4; V: TRBV6-1; D: NA; size: NA; CDR3: CASSEFIGLAEKLFF; DNA: TGTGCCAGCAGTGAATTCATTGGGCTGGCCGAAAAACTGTTTTTT
J: TRBJ2-7; V: TRBV4-3; D: NA; size: NA; CDR3: CASSQVAALDSYEQYF; DNA: TGCGCCAGCAGCCAAGTAGCGGCCTTAGACTCCTACGAGCAGTACTTC
J: TRBJ1-3; V: TRBV5-5; D: NA; size: NA; CDR3: CASSAQGASGNTIYF; DNA: TGTGCCAGCAGCGCACAGGGTGCCTCTGGAAACACCATATATTTT
J: TRBJ1-5; V: TRBV5-6; D: NA; size: NA; CDR3: CASSLAVVQGNQPQHF; DNA: TGTGCCAGCAGCTTGGCCGTTGTACAGGGAAATCAGCCCCAGCATTTT
J: TRBJ2-1; V: TRBV18; D: TRBD2; size: few; CDR3: CASSRETSGSRNNEQFF; DNA: TGTGCCAGCTCACGAGAGACTAGCGGGAGTCGGAACAATGAGCAGTTCTTC
J: TRBJ2-7; V: TRBV5-1; D: NA; size: NA; CDR3: CASSLSTHEQYF; DNA: TGCGCCAGCAGCTTGTCTACCCACGAGCAGTACTTC
J: TRBJ1-1; V: TRBV14; D: NA; size: NA; CDR3: CASSLSGNTEAFF; DNA: TGTGCCAGCAGCCTCTCCGGGAACACTGAAGCTTTCTTT
J: TRBJ1-1; V: TRBV7-6; D: TRBD1; size: NA; CDR3: CASSPKTGRSVNTEAFF; DNA: TGTGCCAGCAGCCCAAAGACAGGGCGGTCAGTGAACACTGAAGCTTTCTTT
J: TRBJ2-3; V: TRBV5-6; D: NA; size: NA; CDR3: CASSFDRITDTQYF; DNA: TGTGCCAGCAGCTTTGACAGAATCACAGATACGCAGTATTTT
J: TRBJ2-7; V: TRBV18; D: NA; size: NA; CDR3: CASSPSTGTYEQYF; DNA: TGTGCCAGCTCACCCTCGACTGGAACCTACGAGCAGTACTTC
J: TRBJ2-2; V: TRBV19; D: TRBD1; size: NA; CDR3: CASTQQGASGELFF; DNA: TGTGCCAGTACCCAACAGGGGGCGAGCGGGGAGCTGTTTTTT
J: TRBJ2-4; V: TRBV28; D: TRBD2; size: NA; CDR3: CASSPGGGAKNIQYF; DNA: TGTGCCAGCAGCCCGGGAGGGGGAGCCAAAAACATTCAGTACTTC
J: TRBJ2-1; V: TRBV7-8; D: NA; size: NA; CDR3: CASSRAGTNNEQFF; DNA: TGTGCCAGCAGCCGAGCGGGGACAAACAATGAGCAGTTCTTC
J: TRBJ2-1; V: TRBV9; D: NA; size: NA; CDR3: CASSVAGISYNEQFF; DNA: TGTGCCAGCAGCGTAGCGGGAATATCCTACAATGAGCAGTTCTTC
J: TRBJ1-4; V: TRBV28; D: TRBD1; size: few; CDR3: CASSFLTGGNEKLFF; DNA: TGTGCCAGCAGTTTCTTGACAGGGGGCAATGAAAAACTGTTTTTT
J: TRBJ2-3; V: TRBV23-1; D: TRBD2; size: few; CDR3: CASAGTSGTGWTQYF; DNA: TGCGCCAGCGCCGGGACTAGCGGGACGGGGTGGACGCAGTATTTT
J: TRBJ2-7; V: TRBV9; D: TRBD2; size: NA; CDR3: CASSVELAGAVYEQYF; DNA: TGTGCCAGCAGCGTAGAACTAGCGGGAGCGGTCTACGAGCAGTACTTC
J: TRBJ2-1; V: TRBV4-2; D: TRBD2; size: once; CDR3: CASSQVGLGAENEQFF; DNA: TGTGCCAGCAGCCAAGTTGGACTAGGAGCGGAAAATGAGCAGTTCTTC
J: TRBJ2-1; V: TRBV19; D: TRBD2; size: NA; CDR3: CASSSPTGTSGSRYGNEQFF; DNA: TGTGCCAGTAGCAGCCCCACCGGGACTAGCGGGTCTCGGTATGGCAATGAGCAGTTCTTC
J: TRBJ2-2; V: TRBV7-9; D: NA; size: few; CDR3: CASSPEGFRSTGEPFF; DNA: TGTGCCAGCAGCCCGGAGGGCTTCCGGAGCACCGGGGAGCCGTTTTTT
J: TRBJ2-1; V: TRBV28; D: NA; size: NA; CDR3: CASRTASYNEQFF; DNA: TGTGCCAGCCGGACAGCCTCCTACAATGAGCAGTTCTTC